What follows are 25 T cell receptor beta chains derived from one specimen sequenced in a study of cytomegalovirus exposure and HLA in healthy donors. PCR involved 60 Vbeta and 13 Jbeta primers. The assay was immunoSEQ multiplex PCR, and TCRdb's table has in-frame clones only and misses some. This table has over 130,000 clones, approximately 86% appearing once. The material sequenced was PBMCs. The receptors were gathered from a woman in her forties in good health and CMV-seronegative.

The chain recombines TRBV5-4 with TRBJ2-5; D is unclear. Trimming removed 2 bases from V and 1 base from J, with 12 bases in between. CDR1 is SGHNT, CDR2 YYREEE, per germline (reference sequence). The CDR3 is 15 residues long. Here the CDR3 DNA reads TGTGCCAGCAGCTTTGGCAGTCGAACCCAAGAGACCCAGTACTTC. Translated, it gives CASSFGSRTQETQYF.

This clone has only one observation. Other DNA sequences in the same sample also yield this CDR3. The chain employs TRBV27 and TRBJ2-7; TRBD1 agrees at 8 bases. The CDR3 totals 14 residues. Looked up from germline, CDR1 is MNHEY and CDR2 is SMNVEV (reference sequence). J lost 3 bases, V lost 3 bases, and 4 bases had no gene match. CDR3 amino acids: CASSFGTGSYEQYF. DNA for the CDR3: TGTGCCAGCAGTTTCGGGACAGGAAGCTACGAGCAGTACTTC.

This chain links TRBV28 with TRBJ1-4, with no clear D. The germline V gene encodes CDR1 MDHEN and CDR2 SYDVKM. CDR3 size: 15 residues. V lost 6 bases and J 0 bases, leaving 11 bases between the germline ends. This CDR3 is CASSPYSATNEKLFF. The CDR3 DNA follows: TGTGCCAGCAGCCCCTACAGTGCAACTAATGAAAAACTGTTTTTT.

The chain carries TRBV6-6 and TRBJ1-5, with unresolved D. V lost 6 bases, J lost 1 base, and 10 bases lay in between. Germline CDR1 reads MNHNY; CDR2 reads SVGAGI (reference sequence). The CDR3 has 14 amino acids. The CDR3 nucleotides are TGTGCCAGCAGACGTGACACGAGCAATCAGCCCCAGCATTTT. Translated, it gives CASRRDTSNQPQHF.

The J gene is TRBJ2-5, the V gene TRBV21-1; the table names TRBD1, a call not compared with the DNA. TRBV21-1 constitutes a pseudogene. CDR3 length equals 17 residues. The CDR3 DNA follows: TGTGCCAGCAGCAAAGGGGAACTATACAGGGGCGGCGAGACCCAGTACTTC. It encodes CASSKGELYRGGETQYF.

The chain combines TRBV7-8 with TRBJ1-2, with TRBD1 matching over 10 bases. CDR3 length: 16 amino acids. Germline lookup yields CDR1 SGHVS and CDR2 FQNEAQ. V shed 1 base and J 7 bases; nucleotides not matched to a gene: 9. This chain's CDR3 is CASSLGDRGLIGGYTF. In DNA form, the CDR3 reads TGTGCCAGCAGCTTAGGGGACAGGGGCCTCATTGGTGGCTACACCTTC.

The V and J genes are TRBV14 and TRBJ2-2; D is perhaps TRBD1 (6 bases). Trimming removed 2 bases at V and 7 bases at J, with 14 bases between. Germline CDR1 and CDR2: SGHDN and FVKESK. The length of the CDR3 is 15 residues. Here the CDR3 reads CASSQFGGGGGELFF. CDR3 nucleotides: TGTGCCAGCAGCCAATTCGGTGGGGGCGGCGGGGAGCTGTTTTTT.

The chain is built from TRBV2 and TRBJ2-1; 13 positions match TRBD2. Germline CDR1 SNHLY, CDR2 FYNNEI. V was pared by 4 bases and J by 15 bases, with 12 bases of the junction left unmatched. The CDR3 length is 15 residues. CDR3 sequence: CASSAPGLAGAVTFF. The CDR3 region has the DNA TGTGCCAGCAGTGCCCCTGGACTAGCGGGAGCGGTGACGTTCTTC.

Of note for this clone: Other DNA sequences in the same sample also yield this CDR3. The chain combines TRBV7-9 with TRBJ2-5, with D unclear. The germline V gene encodes CDR1 SEHNR and CDR2 FQNEAQ (reference sequence). Trimming shortened V by 1 base and J by 5 bases, and 5 bases separated the two germline ends. The CDR3 is made up of 12 amino acids. Written as DNA, the CDR3 is TGTGCCAGCAGCTTAGTCAGGGAGACCCAGTACTTC. It codes for CASSLVRETQYF.

J is TRBJ2-7 and V is TRBV10-1; 8 bases line up with TRBD1. The ends lost 2 bases at V and 4 bases at J; junction bases unmatched: 13. CDR1 is WNHNN, CDR2 SYGVQD, per germline (reference sequence). CDR3 length equals 17 residues. The CDR3 nucleotides are TGCGCCAGCAGTGAGATGCGATTCGGGACAGGCTTTTACGAGCAGTACTTC. This codes for CASSEMRFGTGFYEQYF.

V usage is TRBV29-1 and J usage is TRBJ2-1; 15 bases fit TRBD2. The CDR3 is 17 residues long. The ends lost 4 bases at V and 2 bases at J; junction bases unmatched: 6. Looked up from germline, CDR1 is SQVTM and CDR2 is ANQGSEA. The CDR3 DNA reads as TGCAGCGTTGCCGGGACTAGCGGGAGGAATGCCTACAATGAGCAGTTCTTC. The encoded protein is CSVAGTSGRNAYNEQFF.

The genes are TRBV10-3 and TRBJ1-4, with a possible D match to TRBD1 (5 bases). The CDR3 runs 13 residues. V lost 6 bases and J 8 bases, leaving 13 bases between the germline ends. CDR1 is ENHRY, CDR2 SYGVKD, per germline. For the CDR3, the DNA is TGTGCCATCAGCCTCGGGGGGTTCGAAAAACTGTTTTTT. Translating gives CAISLGGFEKLFF.

CDR3 DNA sequence: TGTGCCACCGACAGACCGAACACTGAAGCTTTCTTT. Its translation: CATDRPNTEAFF. The rearrangement links TRBV28 to TRBJ1-1; D perhaps matches TRBD1 (5 bases). V dropped 10 bases and J dropped 1 base, with 10 bases sitting between them. Germline CDR1 is MDHEN and CDR2 is SYDVKM. This CDR3 region has 12 residues.

The V and J genes are TRBV6-1 and TRBJ1-3; tentatively, D is TRBD1 (5 bases). The CDR3 covers 15 residues. Deletions cut 5 bases from V and 2 bases from J, with 13 bases between. The germline gives CDR1 MNHNS, CDR2 SASEGT. Written as DNA, the CDR3 is TGTGCCAGCAGTCTTCTGGGGGGGACTGGAAACACCATATATTTT. Its translation: CASSLLGGTGNTIYF.

The V and J genes are TRBV18 and TRBJ2-5, with unresolved D. The ends were cut back, 9 bases at V and 4 bases at J, with 15 bases in the middle. The CDR3 contains 13 residues. Looked up from germline, CDR1 is KGHSH and CDR2 is LQKENI. The CDR3 region has the DNA TGTGCCAGTTCATTCAGTGATCTAGAGACCCAGTACTTC. This translates into CASSFSDLETQYF.

The V call is TRBV7-2, the J call TRBJ2-5; D call uncertain. There are 13 residues in the CDR3. The germline V gene encodes CDR1 SGHTA and CDR2 FQGNSA. The V gene lost 0 bases and the J gene lost 1 base, with 3 bases spanning the gap. CDR3 DNA sequence: TGTGCCAGCAGCTTAGCGCGCCAAGAGACCCAGTACTTC. It translates to CASSLARQETQYF.

The gene calls are TRBV5-8 and TRBJ2-7, with a possible D match to TRBD2 (6 bases). This CDR3 spans 11 amino acids. The germline V gene encodes CDR1 SGHTS and CDR2 YDEGEE. V lost 6 bases, J lost 3 bases, and 7 bases lay in between. The CDR3 loop reads CASTTSYEQYF. In DNA, the CDR3 is TGTGCCAGCACGACTAGCTACGAGCAGTACTTC.

This clone has only one observation. The chain joins TRBV18 to TRBJ1-1; perhaps TRBD1 as D (5 bases). The CDR3 covers 14 residues. V dropped 5 bases and J dropped 1 base, with 11 bases sitting between them. Germline loops: CDR1 KGHSH, CDR2 LQKENI. In nucleotides, the CDR3 is TGTGCCAGCTCAATCGCAGGGAAGAACACTGAAGCTTTCTTT. This codes for CASSIAGKNTEAFF.

The chain couples TRBV4-1 to TRBJ2-7; D possibly corresponds to TRBD1 (5 bases). With 3 bases removed from V and 4 bases from J, the gap between germline ends came to 16 bases. This CDR3 has 15 amino acids. CDR1 is MGHRA, CDR2 YSYEKL, per germline. Here the CDR3 reads CASSQQALGAYEQYF. The CDR3 DNA is TGCGCCAGCAGCCAGCAAGCTCTAGGGGCTTACGAGCAGTACTTC.

This sequence joins TRBV7-9 and TRBJ2-7; 13 nucleotides line up with TRBD2. V gave up 4 bases and J gave up 5 bases; unmatched junction bases: 5. This CDR3 spans 15 amino acids. Germline assignment: CDR1 SEHNR and CDR2 FQNEAQ (reference sequence). The CDR3 sequence: CASSSLTSGRHEQYF. The DNA for the CDR3 is TGTGCCAGCAGCTCGTTGACTAGCGGGAGGCACGAGCAGTACTTC. Looking up the rest from reference TRBV7-9 and TRBJ2-7 gives the full variable domain: DTGVSQNPRHKITKRGQNVTFRCDPISEHNRLYWYRQTLGQGPEFLTYFQNEAQLEKSRLLSDRFSAERPKGSFSTLEIQRTEQGDSAMYLCASSSLTSGRHEQYFGPGTRLTVT.

The chain employs TRBV5-1 and TRBJ2-1, with TRBD2 matching 11 bases. CDR3 length: 16 amino acids. The trim removed 0 bases at V and 3 bases at J, leaving 2 bases unmatched. The germline CDR1 and CDR2 sequences are SGHRS and YFSETQ. CDR3 sequence reads: CASSLVTSGGYNEQFF. The CDR3 DNA follows: TGCGCCAGCAGCTTGGTTACTAGCGGGGGCTACAATGAGCAGTTCTTC.

The genes are TRBV10-1 and TRBJ2-3; 8 positions match TRBD2. Germline values: CDR1 WNHNN, CDR2 SYGVQD (reference sequence). The J segment lost 5 bases and the V segment lost 1 base, leaving 8 bases of the junction unmatched. The CDR3 extends over 16 amino acids. The DNA for the CDR3 is TGCGCCAGCAGTGAGTTCGCAGCGGGAGTGATAGATACGCAGTATTTT. Translated: CASSEFAAGVIDTQYF.

The CDR3 nucleotides read TGTGCCTCCGCGGGGGGGATAGATTCACCCCTCCACTTT. Translation gives CASAGGIDSPLHF. The gene calls are TRBV30 and TRBJ1-6; D is perhaps TRBD1 (5 bases). V was trimmed by 7 bases and J by 8 bases, leaving 15 bases between them. CDR1 and CDR2 from the germline V gene are GTSNPN and SVGIG (reference sequence). The CDR3 length is 13 residues.

The gene calls are TRBV9 and TRBJ2-3, with D perhaps TRBD1 (6 bases). Trimming removed 1 base from V and 1 base from J, with 7 bases in between. The V gene's germline CDR1 is SGDLS and CDR2 YYNGEE. The CDR3 totals 14 residues. The CDR3 coding sequence is TGTGCCAGCAGCGTAAACAGGGGCACAGATACGCAGTATTTT. Its translation: CASSVNRGTDTQYF. The full variable domain, completed using reference TRBV9 and TRBJ2-3, is DSGVTQTPKHLITATGQRVTLRCSPRSGDLSVYWYQQSLDQGLQFLIQYYNGEERAKGNILERFSAQQFPDLHSELNLSSLELGDSALYFCASSVNRGTDTQYFGPGTRLTVL.

The chain couples TRBV9 to TRBJ2-3; a possible D gene is TRBD2 (6 bases). V lost 2 bases and J 3 bases, leaving 13 bases between the germline ends. This CDR3 contains 15 residues. Germline CDR1 and CDR2: SGDLS and YYNGEE. The DNA of the CDR3 is TGTGCCAGCAGCGTGGAGACTAGGAAGACAGATACGCAGTATTTT. It is translated as CASSVETRKTDTQYF.